Each of the 14 T cell receptor beta chains below was sequenced from the same sample in a study of T cell repertoires in ileal Crohn's disease. Assay: immunoSEQ multiplex PCR; the TCRdb copy retains only in-frame clones and omits some. The sample records a few thousand clones, roughly 81% being singletons. The sequencing sample was made of ileal tissue. These receptors all stem from an adult with Crohn's disease.

The genes are TRBV5-1 and TRBJ1-6; TRBD1 matches at 10 bases. The CDR3 sequence is 16 residues long. V was clipped by 4 bases and J by 7 bases; unmatched bases: 8. The germline V gene has CDR1 SGHRS and CDR2 YFSETQ. CDR3 nucleotide sequence: TGCGCCAGCAGCATGAACCCGGGACAGGGGAATTCACCCCTCCACTTT. As protein: CASSMNPGQGNSPLHF. The complete variable domain, with remaining parts taken from reference TRBV5-1 and TRBJ1-6, reads KAGVTQTPRYLIKTRGQQVTLSCSPISGHRSVSWYQQTPGQGLQFLFEYFSETQRNKGNFPGRFSGRQFSNSRSEMNVSTLELGDSALYLCASSMNPGQGNSPLHFGNGTRLTVT.

The V and J genes are TRBV7-3 and TRBJ2-1; tentatively, D is TRBD1 (5 bases). In germline, CDR1 is SGHTA, CDR2 FQGTGA. The CDR3 has 15 amino acids. V shed 5 bases and J shed 6 bases, with 17 bases lying between them. The CDR3 is CASSLGLSLGNEQFF. CDR3 nucleotides: TGTGCCAGCAGCCTGGGGCTCTCTTTGGGCAATGAGCAGTTCTTC.

This chain links TRBV28 with TRBJ2-2; maybe TRBD1 (6 bases). The CDR3 sequence is 15 residues long. Germline CDR1 MDHEN, CDR2 SYDVKM. Trimming removed 8 bases from V and 4 bases from J, with 17 bases in between. The CDR3 sequence: CASRLYRDVTGELFF. DNA of the CDR3: TGTGCCAGCCGCCTATACAGGGATGTCACCGGGGAGCTGTTTTTT.

V is TRBV5-1 and J is TRBJ1-3; 9 positions match TRBD1. Germline values: CDR1 SGHRS, CDR2 YFSETQ. V shed 4 bases and J 0 bases; nucleotides not matched to a gene: 8. The CDR3 has 17 amino acids. The CDR3 DNA follows: TGCGCCAGCAGCGGCGGGACAGGGCCGACCTCTGGAAACACCATATATTTT. Its protein product is CASSGGTGPTSGNTIYF.

The V call is TRBV28, the J call TRBJ2-7; tentative D call: TRBD1 (6 bases). Trimming stripped 2 bases from V and 4 bases from J, with 12 bases between. CDR3 length equals 14 residues. The germline CDR1 and CDR2 sequences are MDHEN and SYDVKM. The chain's CDR3 is CASSLQTGLYEQYF. The DNA of the CDR3 is TGTGCCAGCAGTTTACAAACAGGGCTTTACGAGCAGTACTTC.

This clone was observed a single time. The genes are TRBV6-1 and TRBJ1-2; no clear D gene. The CDR3 length is 11 residues. Trimming took 2 bases from V and 10 from J, leaving 8 bases between them. Germline V gene data show CDR1 as MNHNS and CDR2 as SASEGT. CDR3 amino acids: CASSEQVYYTF. CDR3 sequence (DNA): TGTGCCAGCAGTGAACAGGTCTACTACACCTTC.

The V gene is TRBV15, the J gene TRBJ2-1; tentative D call: TRBD1 (6 bases). With 7 bases removed from V and 6 bases from J, the gap between germline ends came to 19 bases. Germline values: CDR1 LNHNV, CDR2 YYDKDF (reference sequence). The CDR3 is made up of 15 amino acids. CDR3 coding DNA: TGTGCCACCAACCCTTTGGGGGCTTTGAGCAATGAGCAGTTCTTC. Translated: CATNPLGALSNEQFF.

This chain links TRBV11-2 with TRBJ2-7; 8 bases map to TRBD1. Germline loops: CDR1 SGHAT, CDR2 FQNNGV. The J segment lost 6 bases and the V segment lost 4 bases, leaving 5 bases of the junction unmatched. The CDR3 has 13 amino acids. CDR3: CASSSRTGTEQYF. The CDR3 DNA reads as TGTGCCAGCAGCTCAAGGACAGGGACCGAGCAGTACTTC.

This clone has more than one count but fewer than ten. V and J are TRBV6-1 and TRBJ2-3; 10 bases are a match to TRBD2. Per the germline V gene, CDR1 is MNHNS and CDR2 is SASEGT. Trimming at V came to 0 bases and at J to 4 bases, leaving 1 base not matched to a gene. CDR3 size: 15 residues. The CDR3 loop reads CASSEASGGPDTQYF. In DNA, the CDR3 is TGTGCCAGCAGTGAAGCTAGCGGGGGGCCAGATACGCAGTATTTT.

V usage is TRBV27 and J usage is TRBJ2-7, with unresolved D. Germline CDR1 reads MNHEY; CDR2 reads SMNVEV (reference sequence). The V gene lost 11 bases and the J gene lost 3 bases, with 11 bases spanning the gap. This CDR3 region has 11 residues. CDR3 region: CAVQTSYEQYF. The DNA for the CDR3 is TGTGCCGTACAGACAAGCTACGAGCAGTACTTC.

The genes are TRBV12-5 and TRBJ2-7; 8 nucleotides agree with TRBD1. The CDR3 extends over 17 amino acids. The V gene end was trimmed by 1 base and the J gene end by 2 bases; junction bases not matched to a gene: 10. CDR1 is LGHNT and CDR2 is FRNRAP in the germline V gene. The CDR3 nucleotides read TGTGCTAGTGGTTTGGCCCTGGGACAGGTGTTTACCTACGAGCAGTACTTC. Translation: CASGLALGQVFTYEQYF.

V usage is TRBV11-3 and J usage is TRBJ2-1; 7 bases are shared with TRBD1. CDR1 is SGHNT, CDR2 YENEEA, per germline. The CDR3 runs 13 residues. CDR3 sequence reads: CASKSRGMDEQFF. CDR3 in DNA: TGTGCGTCGAAAAGCAGGGGGATGGATGAGCAGTTCTTC.

This clone occurred once. The rearrangement joins TRBV27 to TRBJ1-2; 9 bases line up with TRBD1. V lost 4 bases to trimming and J lost 4 bases; unmatched junction nucleotides: 10. The CDR3 contains 16 residues. Per germline, CDR1 MNHEY and CDR2 SMNVEV (reference sequence). Here the CDR3 reads CASSSRDRVNAYGYTF. The CDR3 DNA sequence: TGTGCCAGCAGTTCCCGGGACAGGGTGAATGCCTATGGCTACACCTTC.

This chain uses TRBV2 with TRBJ2-3; 11 bases are shared with TRBD1. V gave up 2 bases and J gave up 4 bases; unmatched junction bases: 2. This CDR3 region has 15 residues. The germline V gene encodes CDR1 SNHLY and CDR2 FYNNEI. DNA of the CDR3: TGTGCCAGCAGTGAATCGGGACAGGGGGCAGATACGCAGTATTTT. Translating gives CASSESGQGADTQYF.